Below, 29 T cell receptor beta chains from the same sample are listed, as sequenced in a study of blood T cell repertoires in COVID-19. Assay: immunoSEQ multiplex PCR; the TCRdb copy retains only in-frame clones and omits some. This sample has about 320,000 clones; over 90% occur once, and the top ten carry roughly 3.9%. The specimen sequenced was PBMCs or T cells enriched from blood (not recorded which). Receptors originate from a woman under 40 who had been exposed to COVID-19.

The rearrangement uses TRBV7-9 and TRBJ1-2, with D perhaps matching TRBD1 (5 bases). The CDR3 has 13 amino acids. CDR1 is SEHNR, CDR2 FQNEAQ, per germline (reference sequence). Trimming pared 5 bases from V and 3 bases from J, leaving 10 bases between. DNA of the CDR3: TGTGCCAGCAGCATCGACAGCTACTATGGCTACACCTTC. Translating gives CASSIDSYYGYTF.

This chain's CDR3 is CASSWTGAQDSPLHF. As DNA, the CDR3 is TGTGCCAGCAGTTGGACAGGGGCACAAGATTCACCCCTCCACTTT. V is TRBV6-5 and J is TRBJ1-6; 9 positions agree with TRBD1. V shed 4 bases and J 8 bases; nucleotides not matched to a gene: 6. Germline loops: CDR1 MNHEY, CDR2 SVGAGI. This CDR3 is built from 15 residues.

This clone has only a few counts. CDR3 coding DNA: TGTGCCAGCAGTGAATCTGCTAGCGGGGGGTACGAGCAGTACTTC. It yields the protein CASSESASGGYEQYF. The V and J genes are TRBV6-1 and TRBJ2-7; TRBD2 agrees at 11 bases. The trim removed 2 bases at V and 4 bases at J, leaving 4 bases unmatched. The CDR3 loop spans 15 amino acids. CDR1 and CDR2 from the germline V gene are MNHNS and SASEGT.

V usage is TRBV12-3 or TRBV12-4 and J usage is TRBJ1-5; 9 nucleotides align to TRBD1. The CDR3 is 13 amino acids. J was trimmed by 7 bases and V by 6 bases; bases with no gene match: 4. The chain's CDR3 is CASRGQGGQPQHF. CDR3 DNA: TGTGCCAGCAGGGGACAGGGAGGGCAGCCCCAGCATTTT.

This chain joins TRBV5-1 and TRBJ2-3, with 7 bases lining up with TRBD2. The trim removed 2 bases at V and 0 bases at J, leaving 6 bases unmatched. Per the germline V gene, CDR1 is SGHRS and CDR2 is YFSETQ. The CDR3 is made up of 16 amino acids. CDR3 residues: CASSFFSGRSTDTQYF. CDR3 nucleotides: TGCGCCAGCAGCTTTTTTAGCGGGCGTAGCACAGATACGCAGTATTTT. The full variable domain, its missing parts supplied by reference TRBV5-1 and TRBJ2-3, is KAGVTQTPRYLIKTRGQQVTLSCSPISGHRSVSWYQQTPGQGLQFLFEYFSETQRNKGNFPGRFSGRQFSNSRSEMNVSTLELGDSALYLCASSFFSGRSTDTQYFGPGTRLTVL.

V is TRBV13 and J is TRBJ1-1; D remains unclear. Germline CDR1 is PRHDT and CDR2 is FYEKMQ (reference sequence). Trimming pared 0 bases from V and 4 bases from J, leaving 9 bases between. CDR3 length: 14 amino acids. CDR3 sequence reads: CASSLGFGSTEAFF. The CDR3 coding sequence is TGTGCCAGCAGCTTAGGTTTCGGTAGCACTGAAGCTTTCTTT.

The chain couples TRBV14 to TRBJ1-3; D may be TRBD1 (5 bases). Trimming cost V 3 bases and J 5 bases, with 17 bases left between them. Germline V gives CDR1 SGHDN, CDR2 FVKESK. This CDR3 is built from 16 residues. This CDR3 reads CASSHTGVIRRNTIYF. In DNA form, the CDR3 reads TGTGCCAGCAGCCATACGGGGGTAATCAGAAGAAACACCATATATTTT.

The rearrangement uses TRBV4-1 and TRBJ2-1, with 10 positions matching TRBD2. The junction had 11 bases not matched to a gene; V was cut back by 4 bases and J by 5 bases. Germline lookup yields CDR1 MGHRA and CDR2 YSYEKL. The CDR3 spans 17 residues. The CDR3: CASSPKGLAGVHNEQFF. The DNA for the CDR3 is TGCGCCAGCAGCCCGAAAGGTCTAGCGGGGGTCCACAATGAGCAGTTCTTC.

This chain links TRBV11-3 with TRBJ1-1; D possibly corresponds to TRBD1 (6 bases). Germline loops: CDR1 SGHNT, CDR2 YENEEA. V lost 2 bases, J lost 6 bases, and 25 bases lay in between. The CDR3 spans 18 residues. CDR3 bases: TGTGCCAGCAGCTTACACATTGACAGGCAGGCGTCGATCGCTGAAGCTTTCTTT. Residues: CASSLHIDRQASIAEAFF.

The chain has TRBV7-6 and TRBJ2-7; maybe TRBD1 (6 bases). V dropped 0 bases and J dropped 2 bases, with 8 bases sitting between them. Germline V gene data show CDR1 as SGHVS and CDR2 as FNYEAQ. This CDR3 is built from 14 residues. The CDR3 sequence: CASSLADSPYEQYF. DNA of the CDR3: TGTGCCAGCAGCTTAGCGGACAGCCCCTACGAGCAGTACTTC.

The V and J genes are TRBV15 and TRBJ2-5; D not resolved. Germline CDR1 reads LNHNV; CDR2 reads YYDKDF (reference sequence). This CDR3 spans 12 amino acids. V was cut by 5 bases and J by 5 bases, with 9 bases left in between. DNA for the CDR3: TGTGCCACCAGCCGCCCCCGGGAGACCCAGTACTTC. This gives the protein CATSRPRETQYF.

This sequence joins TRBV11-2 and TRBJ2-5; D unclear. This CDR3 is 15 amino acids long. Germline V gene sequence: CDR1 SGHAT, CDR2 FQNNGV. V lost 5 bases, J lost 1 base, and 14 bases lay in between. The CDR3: CASSLLPASQETQYF. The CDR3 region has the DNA TGTGCCAGCAGCCTCTTGCCGGCTAGCCAAGAGACCCAGTACTTC.

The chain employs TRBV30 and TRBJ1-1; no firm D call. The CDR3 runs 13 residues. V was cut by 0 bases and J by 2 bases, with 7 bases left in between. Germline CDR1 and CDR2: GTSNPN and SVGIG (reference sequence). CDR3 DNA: TGTGCCTGGAGTGTTCGGGGAAACACTGAAGCTTTCTTT. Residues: CAWSVRGNTEAFF.

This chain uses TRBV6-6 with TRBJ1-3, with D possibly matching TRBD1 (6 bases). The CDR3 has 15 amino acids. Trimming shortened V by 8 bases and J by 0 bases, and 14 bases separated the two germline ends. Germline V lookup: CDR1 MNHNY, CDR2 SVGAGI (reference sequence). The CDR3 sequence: CASRPGHNSGNTIYF. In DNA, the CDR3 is TGTGCCAGCCGACCGGGACACAACTCTGGAAACACCATATATTTT.

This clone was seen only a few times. The CDR3, as DNA: TGTGCCAGCCGCCGGGGGGGCTACATAACCACAGATACGCAGTATTTT. This translates into CASRRGGYITTDTQYF. The J gene is TRBJ2-3, the V gene TRBV7-2, with 8 bases identical to TRBD2. The CDR3 sequence is 16 residues long. CDR1 and CDR2 (germline): SGHTA, FQGNSA. V lost 8 bases to trimming and J lost 2 bases; unmatched junction nucleotides: 12.

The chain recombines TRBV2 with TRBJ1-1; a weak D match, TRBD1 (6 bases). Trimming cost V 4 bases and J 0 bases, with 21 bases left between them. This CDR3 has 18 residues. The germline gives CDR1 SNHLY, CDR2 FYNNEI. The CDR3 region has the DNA TGTGCCAGCAGTGTCTCGCCGGGACAAGGCCTTTTGAACACTGAAGCTTTCTTT. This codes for CASSVSPGQGLLNTEAFF.

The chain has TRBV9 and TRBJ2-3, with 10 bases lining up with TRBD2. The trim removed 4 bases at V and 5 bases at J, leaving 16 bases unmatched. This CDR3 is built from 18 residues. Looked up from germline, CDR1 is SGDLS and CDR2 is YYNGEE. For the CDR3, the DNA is TGTGCCAGCAGCCCCCGAGGTTACGCTAGCGGGGGTGTAGATACGCAGTATTTT. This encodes CASSPRGYASGGVDTQYF.

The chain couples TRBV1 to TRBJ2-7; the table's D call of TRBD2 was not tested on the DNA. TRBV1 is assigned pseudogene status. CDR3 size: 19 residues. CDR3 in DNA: TGCACCAGCAGCCAAGGTGATGGGACTAGCGGGGCTTCGGTGGGCGAGCAGTACTTC. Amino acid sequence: CTSSQGDGTSGASVGEQYF.

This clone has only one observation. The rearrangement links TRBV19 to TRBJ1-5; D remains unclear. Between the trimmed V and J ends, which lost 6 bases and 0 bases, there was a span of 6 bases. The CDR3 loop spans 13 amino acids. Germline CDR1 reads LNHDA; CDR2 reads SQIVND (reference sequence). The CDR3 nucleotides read TGTGCCAGTAGGAACATTAGCAATCAGCCCCAGCATTTT. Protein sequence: CASRNISNQPQHF.

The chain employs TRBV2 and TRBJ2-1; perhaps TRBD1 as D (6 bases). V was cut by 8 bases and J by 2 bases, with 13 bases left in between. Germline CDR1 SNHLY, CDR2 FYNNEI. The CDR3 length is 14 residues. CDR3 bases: TGTGCCAGCGACATGACAGGAACCTACAATGAGCAGTTCTTC. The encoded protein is CASDMTGTYNEQFF.

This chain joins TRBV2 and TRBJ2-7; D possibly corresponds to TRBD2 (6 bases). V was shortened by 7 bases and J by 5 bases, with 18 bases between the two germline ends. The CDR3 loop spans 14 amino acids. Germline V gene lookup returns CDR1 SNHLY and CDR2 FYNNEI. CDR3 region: CASKGWLARDEQYF. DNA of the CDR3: TGTGCCAGCAAGGGCTGGCTAGCGCGAGACGAGCAGTACTTC.

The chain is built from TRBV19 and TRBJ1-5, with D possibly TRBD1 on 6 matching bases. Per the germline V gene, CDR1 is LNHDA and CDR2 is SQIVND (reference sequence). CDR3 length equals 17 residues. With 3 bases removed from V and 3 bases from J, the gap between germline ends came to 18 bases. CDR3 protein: CASSIIGAGALNQPQHF. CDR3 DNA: TGTGCCAGTAGTATTATTGGGGCAGGGGCCCTCAATCAGCCCCAGCATTTT.

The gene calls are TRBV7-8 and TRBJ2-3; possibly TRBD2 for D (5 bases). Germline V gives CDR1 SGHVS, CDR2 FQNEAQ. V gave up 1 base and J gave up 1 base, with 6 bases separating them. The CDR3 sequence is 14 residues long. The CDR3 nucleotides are TGTGCCAGCAGCTTAGGTAGCGGCACAGATACGCAGTATTTT. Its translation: CASSLGSGTDTQYF.

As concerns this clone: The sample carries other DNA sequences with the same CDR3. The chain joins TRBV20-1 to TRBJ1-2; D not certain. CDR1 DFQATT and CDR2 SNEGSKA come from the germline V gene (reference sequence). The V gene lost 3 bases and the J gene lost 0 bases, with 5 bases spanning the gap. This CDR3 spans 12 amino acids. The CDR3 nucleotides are TGCAGTGCTAGTTCGTCTAACTATGGCTACACCTTC. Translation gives CSASSSNYGYTF.

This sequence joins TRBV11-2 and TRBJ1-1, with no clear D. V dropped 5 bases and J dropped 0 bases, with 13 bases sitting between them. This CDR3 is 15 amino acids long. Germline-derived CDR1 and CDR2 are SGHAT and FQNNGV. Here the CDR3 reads CASSLSGVMNTEAFF. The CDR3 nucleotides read TGTGCCAGCAGCCTTTCTGGAGTTATGAACACTGAAGCTTTCTTT.

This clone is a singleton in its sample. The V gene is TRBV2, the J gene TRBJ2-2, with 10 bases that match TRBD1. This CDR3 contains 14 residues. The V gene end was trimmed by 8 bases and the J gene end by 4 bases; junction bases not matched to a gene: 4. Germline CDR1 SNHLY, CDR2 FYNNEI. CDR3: CASDRGRSTGELFF. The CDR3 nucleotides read TGTGCCAGCGACAGGGGGCGCAGCACCGGGGAGCTGTTTTTT.

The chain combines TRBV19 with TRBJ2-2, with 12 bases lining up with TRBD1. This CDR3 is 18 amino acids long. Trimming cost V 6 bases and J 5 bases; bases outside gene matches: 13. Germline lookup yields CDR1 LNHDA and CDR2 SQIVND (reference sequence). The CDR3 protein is CASRRRRDRGRMTGELFF. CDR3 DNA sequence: TGTGCCAGTAGGAGGAGACGGGACAGGGGGCGGATGACCGGGGAGCTGTTTTTT. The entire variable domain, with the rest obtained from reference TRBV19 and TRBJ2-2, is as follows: DGGITQSPKYLFRKEGQNVTLSCEQNLNHDAMYWYRQDPGQGLRLIYYSQIVNDFQKGDIAEGYSVSREKKESFPLTVTSAQKNPTAFYLCASRRRRDRGRMTGELFFGEGSRLTVL.

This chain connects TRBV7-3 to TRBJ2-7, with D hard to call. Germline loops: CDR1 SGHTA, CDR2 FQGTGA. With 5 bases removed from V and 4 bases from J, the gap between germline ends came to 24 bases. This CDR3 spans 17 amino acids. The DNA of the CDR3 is TGTGCCAGCAGCCCCCCCCCTCCGGGTTATAGGCTTTACGAGCAGTACTTC. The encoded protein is CASSPPPPGYRLYEQYF.

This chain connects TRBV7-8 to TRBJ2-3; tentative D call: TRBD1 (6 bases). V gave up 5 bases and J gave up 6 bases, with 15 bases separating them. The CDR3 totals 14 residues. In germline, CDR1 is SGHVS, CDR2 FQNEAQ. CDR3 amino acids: CASSELTGRDTQYF. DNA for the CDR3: TGTGCCAGCAGCGAACTCACAGGGCGCGATACGCAGTATTTT.